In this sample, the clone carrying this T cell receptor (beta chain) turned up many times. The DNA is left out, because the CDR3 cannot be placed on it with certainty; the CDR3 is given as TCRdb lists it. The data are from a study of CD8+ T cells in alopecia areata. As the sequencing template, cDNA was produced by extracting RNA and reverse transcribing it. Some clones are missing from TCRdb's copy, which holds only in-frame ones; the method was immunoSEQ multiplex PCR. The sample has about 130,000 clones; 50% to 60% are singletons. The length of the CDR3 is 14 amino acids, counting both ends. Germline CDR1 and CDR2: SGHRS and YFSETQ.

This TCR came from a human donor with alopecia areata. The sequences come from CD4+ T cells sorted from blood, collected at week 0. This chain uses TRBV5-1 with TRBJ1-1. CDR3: CASSPQYFGTEAFF.